Each of the 22 T cell receptor beta chains below was sequenced from the same sample in a study of regulatory T cells in long-lasting Graves disease. HTBI primers from iRepertoire and Arm-PCR of CDR3 regions yielded the TCR beta libraries. Each CDR3 protein gets one entry after TCRdb re-called the multiplex PCR reads with MiXCR. The sample lists some 430,000 distinct CDR3 sequences, 20% to 25% occurring once. Time point of the sample: persistent/refractory GD, antithyroid drugs over 5 years with positive TRAb. PBMC RNA was the source of the TCR library. The sequences come from peripheral blood mononuclear cells (PBMCs), collected when the disease was refractory, from a patient treated with antithyroid drugs. All receptors come from a female donor with Graves disease.

A few counts support this clonotype. The rearrangement links TRBV20-1 to TRBJ1-2; TRBD1 is a possible D gene (6 bases). V dropped 4 bases and J dropped 10 bases, with 22 bases sitting between them. This CDR3 has 14 residues. Germline V lookup: CDR1 DFQATT, CDR2 SNEGSKA (reference sequence). The CDR3 DNA follows: TGCAGTGCTATCGCGATGGGGCAGGGGCATGACTACACCTTC. It yields the protein CSAIAMGQGHDYTF.

This clonotype was seen at least ten times. V and J are TRBV27 and TRBJ1-5, with D possibly TRBD1 on 6 matching bases. The germline V gene encodes CDR1 MNHEY and CDR2 SMNVEV (reference sequence). The length of the CDR3 is 13 residues. V was cut by 6 bases and J by 6 bases, with 12 bases left in between. CDR3 nucleotide sequence: TGTGCCAGCAGGGACAGCGTCAGTCAGCCCCAGCATTTT. It is translated as CASRDSVSQPQHF.

The chain uses TRBV19 and TRBJ1-5; D unclear. The CDR3 has 16 amino acids. Germline lookup yields CDR1 LNHDA and CDR2 SQIVND (reference sequence). V dropped 5 bases and J dropped 0 bases, with 14 bases sitting between them. The CDR3, as DNA: TGTGCCAGTAGTCTAGGGTTCATCTATAGCAATCAGCCCCAGCATTTT. It translates to CASSLGFIYSNQPQHF.

This clonotype was found a few times. The chain employs TRBV14 and TRBJ2-6; D is uncertain. The CDR3 runs 20 residues. Trimming took 0 bases from V and 0 from J, leaving 18 bases between them. CDR1 SGHDN and CDR2 FVKESK come from the germline V gene. Here the CDR3 reads CASSQESRHLAYSGANVLTF. The DNA for the CDR3 is TGTGCCAGCAGCCAAGAGAGTAGGCATCTTGCCTACTCTGGGGCCAACGTCCTGACTTTC.

This clonotype was seen repeatedly, ten times or more. The chain combines TRBV7-9 with TRBJ1-4; D ambiguous. CDR1 and CDR2 from the germline V gene are SEHNR and FQNEAQ (reference sequence). The CDR3 runs 18 residues. V was pared by 5 bases and J by 0 bases, with 19 bases between. CDR3 sequence reads: CASSDNGPQKATNEKLFF. DNA for the CDR3: TGTGCCAGCAGCGACAACGGCCCACAAAAGGCAACTAATGAAAAACTGTTTTTT.

This sequence joins TRBV6-2 or TRBV6-3 and TRBJ2-5; possibly TRBD1 or TRBD2 for D (5 bases each). CDR3 length equals 15 residues. Germline CDR1 reads MNHEY; CDR2 reads SVGEGT. The V gene lost 2 bases and the J gene lost 3 bases, with 13 bases spanning the gap. The CDR3 is CASSYRWGTEETQYF. Written as DNA, the CDR3 is TGTGCCAGCAGTTACAGGTGGGGGACCGAAGAGACCCAGTACTTC.

This clonotype was picked up a small number of times. This chain connects TRBV20-1 to TRBJ1-1; TRBD1 is a possible D gene (6 bases). This CDR3 is 14 amino acids long. V was clipped by 0 bases and J by 4 bases, with 12 bases between them. Germline assignment: CDR1 DFQATT and CDR2 SNEGSKA (reference sequence). For the CDR3, the DNA is TGCAGTGCTAGAGATTACGGGGGCTTCACTGAAGCTTTCTTT. Translating it yields CSARDYGGFTEAFF.

This clonotype was counted only a few times. This chain's CDR3 is CASSSSGLLNQPQHF. The DNA of the CDR3 is TGTGCCAGCAGCTCTTCGGGACTCCTGAATCAGCCCCAGCATTTT. The chain recombines TRBV28 with TRBJ1-5; tentatively, D is TRBD1 (5 bases). Trimming stripped 6 bases from V and 4 bases from J, with 16 bases between. The CDR3 length is 15 residues. Germline V gene data show CDR1 as MDHEN and CDR2 as SYDVKM. The full variable domain, rest sourced from reference TRBV28 and TRBJ1-5, is DVKVTQSSRYLVKRTGEKVFLECVQDMDHENMFWYRQDPGLGLRLIYFSYDVKMKEKGDIPEGYSVSREKKERFSLILESASTNQTSMYLCASSSSGLLNQPQHFGDGTRLSIL.

This clonotype was seen many times. The chain employs TRBV7-3 and TRBJ1-1; D gene uncertain. Germline CDR1 SGHTA, CDR2 FQGTGA. The CDR3 consists of 15 residues. V dropped 0 bases and J dropped 4 bases, with 12 bases sitting between them. The CDR3 sequence is CASSLTGSPGTEAFF. In DNA, the CDR3 is TGTGCCAGCAGCTTAACAGGCAGCCCGGGCACTGAAGCTTTCTTT.

This clonotype has at least ten counts. The chain links TRBV12-3 or TRBV12-4 to TRBJ1-2, with 7 bases identical to TRBD1. The CDR3 loop spans 13 amino acids. Trimming removed 5 bases from V and 1 base from J; junction bases left unmatched: 1. CDR3 DNA: TGTGCCAGCAGTCGGGACAGTAACTATGGCTACACCTTC. Translation: CASSRDSNYGYTF.

This clonotype appeared many times. The chain links TRBV29-1 to TRBJ1-1; 7 bases align to TRBD1. CDR1 and CDR2 (germline): SQVTM, ANQGSEA. CDR3 size: 12 residues. With V trimmed by 7 bases and J by 6 bases, 8 bases remained unmatched. The CDR3 nucleotides read TGCAGCGCCCGGGGACAGATCCCTGAAGCTTTCTTT. It encodes CSARGQIPEAFF.

The table lists this clonotype with a few counts. This sequence joins TRBV7-9 and TRBJ1-6, with 12 bases lining up with TRBD1. The CDR3 spans 16 residues. Germline CDR1 reads SEHNR; CDR2 reads FQNEAQ (reference sequence). V trimming: 5 bases; J trimming: 11 bases; junction bases outside the gene matches: 10. The CDR3 region is CASSRTGTGGRAPLHF. The CDR3 region has the DNA TGTGCCAGCAGCAGGACCGGGACAGGGGGCCGGGCACCCCTCCACTTT.

The sample holds many counts of this clonotype. CDR3 loop: CASNAGTSGGAQYF. The CDR3 DNA sequence: TGTGCCAGCAACGCCGGGACTAGCGGGGGGGCCCAGTACTTC. The chain couples TRBV6-1 to TRBJ2-5, with 16 bases identical to TRBD2. V gave up 7 bases and J gave up 9 bases; unmatched junction bases: 5. CDR1 and CDR2 from the germline V gene are MNHNS and SASEGT. This CDR3 is 14 amino acids long.

This clonotype was observed at least ten times. V is TRBV20-1 and J is TRBJ2-7; D uncertain. The germline V gene has CDR1 DFQATT and CDR2 SNEGSKA (reference sequence). The ends were cut back, 6 bases at V and 5 bases at J, with 17 bases in the middle. The CDR3 runs 13 residues. CDR3 DNA sequence: TGCAGTGCCTTGCACACGCCTTCGAACGAGCAGTACTTC. Translating gives CSALHTPSNEQYF.

The chain uses TRBV3-1 and TRBJ1-6; D call uncertain. The CDR3 extends over 16 amino acids. V dropped 1 base and J dropped 7 bases, with 14 bases sitting between them. Germline CDR1 reads LGHDT; CDR2 reads YNNKEL (reference sequence). The CDR3 protein is CASSQAGRSFNSPLHF. CDR3 sequence (DNA): TGTGCCAGCAGCCAAGCTGGAAGGAGCTTCAATTCACCCCTCCACTTT.

Remarks on this clonotype: One end of the junction is discordant with germline, which a read error may explain. The chain is built from TRBV5-1 and TRBJ2-4; 11 nucleotides agree with TRBD2. CDR1 and CDR2 from the germline V gene are SGHRS and YFSETQ. There are 21 residues in the CDR3. CDR3 in DNA: TGTGCCAGCAGCTTATACCCCCGGGGACTAGCGGATCCTCTTGGAAAAAACATTCAGTACTTC. It yields the protein CASSLYPRGLADPLGKNIQYF. Variable domain in full (rest from reference TRBV5-1 and TRBJ2-4): KAGVTQTPRYLIKTRGQQVTLSCSPISGHRSVSWYQQTPGQGLQFLFEYFSETQRNKGNFPGRFSGRQFSNSRSEMNVSTLELGDSALYLCASSLYPRGLADPLGKNIQYFGAGTRLSVL.

In its sample, this clonotype was seen a few times. The gene calls are TRBV7-9 and TRBJ2-7; D unresolved. From germline, CDR1 is SEHNR and CDR2 FQNEAQ (reference sequence). The CDR3 has 15 residues. The V gene lost 3 bases and the J gene lost 0 bases, with 12 bases spanning the gap. The chain's CDR3 is CASSFWPALSYEQYF. In nucleotides, the CDR3 is TGTGCCAGCAGCTTTTGGCCAGCTCTCTCCTACGAGCAGTACTTC.

This clonotype was observed a handful of times. This chain connects TRBV10-1 to TRBJ2-2; 8 bases map to TRBD1. Trimming cost V 5 bases and J 2 bases; bases outside gene matches: 4. The germline V gene encodes CDR1 WNHNN and CDR2 SYGVQD (reference sequence). This CDR3 is built from 15 residues. The CDR3: CASSMDRVNTGELFF. The CDR3 DNA sequence: TGCGCCAGCAGTATGGACAGGGTAAACACCGGGGAGCTGTTTTTT.

This clonotype was counted only a few times. The chain is built from TRBV2 and TRBJ2-1, with 11 bases that match TRBD1. Germline loops: CDR1 SNHLY, CDR2 FYNNEI. This CDR3 is built from 14 residues. V was pared by 6 bases and J by 8 bases, with 6 bases of the junction left unmatched. The CDR3 region is CASRAGQGEHEQFF. CDR3 coding DNA: TGTGCCAGCAGGGCGGGACAGGGGGAACATGAGCAGTTCTTC.

This clonotype has at least ten counts. As DNA, the CDR3 is TGTGCCAGCAGCCTGTGGACACAGAACACTGAAGCTTTCTTT. Its protein is CASSLWTQNTEAFF. The rearrangement joins TRBV5-6 to TRBJ1-1; D might be TRBD1 (5 bases). The V gene's germline CDR1 is SGHDT and CDR2 YYEEEE. Deletions cut 4 bases from V and 1 base from J, with 11 bases between. This CDR3 is 14 amino acids long.

The chain recombines TRBV12-5 with TRBJ1-1; D unresolved. Trimming took 3 bases from V and 5 from J, leaving 19 bases between them. CDR1 and CDR2 (germline): LGHNT, FRNRAP. CDR3 length: 16 residues. CDR3 sequence (DNA): TGTGCTAGTGGTTTTCCCCTCGGCGGAATTGGGACTGAAGCTTTCTTT. It encodes CASGFPLGGIGTEAFF.

As concerns this clonotype: Being one base from a much bigger clone, this may be a read error. The chain has TRBV5-1 and TRBJ2-7, with D uncertain. The CDR3 loop spans 15 amino acids. The germline CDR1 and CDR2 sequences are SGHRS and YFSETQ. V was cut by 2 bases and J by 2 bases, with 14 bases left in between. DNA of the CDR3: TGCGCCAGCAGCTTATTAGTGGGAACTACCTACGAGCAGTACTTC. Its translation: CASSLLVGTTYEQYF.